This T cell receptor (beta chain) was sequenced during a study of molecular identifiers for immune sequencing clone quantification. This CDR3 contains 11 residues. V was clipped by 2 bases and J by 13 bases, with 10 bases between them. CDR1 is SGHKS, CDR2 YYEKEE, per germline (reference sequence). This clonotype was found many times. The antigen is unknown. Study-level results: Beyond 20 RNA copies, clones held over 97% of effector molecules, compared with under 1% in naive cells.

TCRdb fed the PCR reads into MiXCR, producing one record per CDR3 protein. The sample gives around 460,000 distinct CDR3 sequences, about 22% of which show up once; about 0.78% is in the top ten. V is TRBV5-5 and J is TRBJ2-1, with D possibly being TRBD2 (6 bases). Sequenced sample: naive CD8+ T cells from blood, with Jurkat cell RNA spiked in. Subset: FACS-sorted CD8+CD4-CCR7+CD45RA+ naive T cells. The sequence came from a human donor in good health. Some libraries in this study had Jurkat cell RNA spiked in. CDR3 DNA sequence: TGTGCCAGCAGCTTACCGGGACTTCAGTTCTTC. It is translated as CASSLPGLQFF.